This is a list of T cell receptor beta chains from one sample in a study of blood T cell repertoires in COVID-19. Sequencing used immunoSEQ multiplex PCR; TCRdb keeps in-frame clones, though not all of them. Altogether around 130,000 clones are present, roughly four fifths being singletons, with the ten largest covering 12%. Sequenced sample: peripheral blood. Source of these receptors: a human donor in a cohort sampled during active COVID-19. CDR3s include the opening cysteine and the closing phenylalanine or tryptophan.

16	TRBV19	TRBJ2-6	CASSLDGGAGANVLTF
14	TRBV3-1/TRBV3-2	TRBJ1-1	CASSHRGHNTEAFF
17	TRBV7-2	TRBJ2-3	CASSLGVGGGHTDTQYF
16	TRBV2	TRBJ2-2	CASRRLAGSGTGELFF
15	TRBV6-6	TRBJ1-1	CASSRSGGKNTEAFF
15	TRBV5-4	TRBJ1-2	CASSFDGEGKYGYTF
16	TRBV6-6	TRBJ2-7	CASSQTGTGGYYEQYF
17	TRBV5-4	TRBJ2-2	CASSPFRGFNGAGELFF
15	TRBV9	TRBJ1-3	CASSVEAASGNTIYF
14	TRBV5-1	TRBJ2-5	CASSFQGGGETQYF
13	TRBV12-3/TRBV12-4	TRBJ1-5	CASSLQSNQPQHF
14	TRBV6-1	TRBJ2-5	CASSDIPSGETQYF
14	TRBV4-3	TRBJ1-4	CASSQSGGNEKLFF
17	TRBV28	TRBJ1-1	CASSPPGQGWLVAEAFF
15	TRBV28	TRBJ1-2	CASSPPGTGGLGYTF
12	TRBV7-9	TRBJ1-5	CASSVLNQPQHF
12	TRBV2	TRBJ2-1	CASRLSGGARFF
18	TRBV3-1/TRBV3-2	TRBJ2-3	CASSQGSGGVEFTDTQYF
16	TRBV6-2/TRBV6-3	TRBJ1-4	CASSYSPGGTNEKLFF
14	TRBV9	TRBJ1-2	CASSDPRRDYGYTF
15	TRBV7-9	TRBJ1-1	CASSLGGLMNTEAFF
13	TRBV7-2	TRBJ2-5	CASSRGQVETQYF
15	TRBV6-5	TRBJ1-2	CASSRGTTGDYGYTF
16	TRBV7-9	TRBJ2-7	CASGRLAGITIYEQYF
16	TRBV7-9	TRBJ2-5	CASSLTGGADQETQYF
17	TRBV4-2	TRBJ2-2	CASSQVVTGANTGELFF
15	TRBV7-9	TRBJ2-7	CASSIGQGRGDEQYF
15	TRBV2	TRBJ2-3	CASRGWTSATDTQYF
15	TRBV7-2	TRBJ1-5	CASSLRQGAYQPQHF
13	TRBV15	TRBJ1-2	CATSRDGGYGYTF
14	TRBV9	TRBJ1-1	CASSVTAGNTEAFF
17	TRBV27	TRBJ1-3	CASSLEDRAVSGNTIYF
14	TRBV6-5	TRBJ2-2	CASIGTANTGELFF
16	TRBV19	TRBJ1-1	CASSITGRGSNTEAFF
14	TRBV7-9	TRBJ2-1	CASSLGQVLNEQFF
15	TRBV5-1	TRBJ2-7	CASSYPGTGTYEQYF
14	TRBV5-1	TRBJ1-1	CASSFISGTGNAFF
14	TRBV2	TRBJ2-5	CASLPGLERETQYF
15	TRBV7-2	TRBJ1-3	CASSAGASSGNTIYF
13	TRBV7-2	TRBJ1-1	CASSSGVPTEAFF
13	TRBV6-5	TRBJ2-7	CASRLAGGREQYF
15	TRBV11-2	TRBJ1-2	CASSFLGQGLYGYTF
14	TRBV6-2/TRBV6-3	TRBJ2-7	CASSYPSPGDRRFF
16	TRBV15	TRBJ2-5	CATSPGILAGMKTQYF
16	TRBV6-1	TRBJ1-1	CASSATRQGGSTEAFF
13	TRBV6-7	TRBJ2-7	CASRRDSQYEQYF
15	TRBV6-1	TRBJ1-6	CASSEVYRGTSPLHF
15	TRBV6-5	TRBJ1-4	CASSYHSRVDEKLFF
14	TRBV2	TRBJ2-7	CASSKAGGIYEQYF
16	TRBV3-1/TRBV3-2	TRBJ1-3	CASSLLRQGYGNTIYF
14	TRBV11-3	TRBJ2-5	CASSLNRDQETQYF
16	TRBV28	TRBJ2-5	CASSSPGGETQETQYF
12	TRBV6-5	TRBJ1-3	CASLSSGNTIYF
14	TRBV6-5	TRBJ1-5	CASSGGYDNQPQHF
14	TRBV2	TRBJ2-2	CASTDTTNTGELFF